This TCR beta chain emerged from a study of OX40 agonist ivuxolimab in advanced cancers. Measured with immunoSEQ multiplex PCR; TCRdb has only the in-frame clones, and not every one. The sample has 65,000 to 85,000 clones, roughly 87% seen once. The CDR3 loop spans 14 amino acids. Trimming removed 2 bases at V and 2 bases at J, with 9 bases between. CDR1 and CDR2 (germline): MDHEN, SYDVKM. The TCR sequence derives from an adult with an advanced solid tumor such as melanoma, head and neck, liver or kidney cancer. The rearrangement uses TRBV28 and TRBJ1-2; D perhaps matches TRBD1 (6 bases). The input for sequencing was CD4+ or CD8+ T cells sorted from blood, taken in a trial of the OX40 agonist ivuxolimab. CDR3 protein: CASSLTGRNYGYTF. The CDR3 DNA follows: TGTGCCAGCAGTTTAACAGGGCGGAACTATGGCTACACCTTC.